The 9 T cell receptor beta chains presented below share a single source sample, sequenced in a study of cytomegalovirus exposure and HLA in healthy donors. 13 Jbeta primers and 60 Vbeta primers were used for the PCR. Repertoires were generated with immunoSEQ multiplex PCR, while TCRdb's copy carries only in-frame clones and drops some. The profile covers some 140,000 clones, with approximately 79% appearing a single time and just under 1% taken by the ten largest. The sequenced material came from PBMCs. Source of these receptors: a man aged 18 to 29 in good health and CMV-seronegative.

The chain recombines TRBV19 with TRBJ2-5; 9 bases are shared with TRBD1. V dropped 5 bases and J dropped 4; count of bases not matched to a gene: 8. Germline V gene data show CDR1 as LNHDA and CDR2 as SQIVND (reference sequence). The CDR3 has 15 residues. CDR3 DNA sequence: TGTGCCAGTAGTGTACAGGGGGCACTGCGAGAGACCCAGTACTTC. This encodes CASSVQGALRETQYF.

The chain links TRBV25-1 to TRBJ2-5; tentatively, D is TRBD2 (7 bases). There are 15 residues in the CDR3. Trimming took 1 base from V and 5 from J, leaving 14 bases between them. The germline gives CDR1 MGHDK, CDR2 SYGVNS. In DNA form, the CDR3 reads TGTGCCAGCAGTGAATTCGGGGGGCGCGGGGAGACCCAGTACTTC. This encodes CASSEFGGRGETQYF.

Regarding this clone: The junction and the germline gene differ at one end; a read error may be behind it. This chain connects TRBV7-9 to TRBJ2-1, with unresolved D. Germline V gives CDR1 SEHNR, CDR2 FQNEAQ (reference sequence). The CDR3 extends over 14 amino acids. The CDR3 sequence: CSSSLGSGFNEQFF. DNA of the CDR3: TGTTCCAGCAGCTTAGGTTCAGGTTTCAATGAGCAGTTCTTC.

The CDR3, as DNA: TGCGCCAGCAGCTTCACCCAGGCGATGAACACTGAAGCTTTCTTT. As protein: CASSFTQAMNTEAFF. This chain uses TRBV5-1 with TRBJ1-1; D gene uncertain. Germline CDR1 and CDR2: SGHRS and YFSETQ. This CDR3 has 15 residues. Trimming took off 2 bases at V and 0 bases at J, with 11 bases between the two ends.

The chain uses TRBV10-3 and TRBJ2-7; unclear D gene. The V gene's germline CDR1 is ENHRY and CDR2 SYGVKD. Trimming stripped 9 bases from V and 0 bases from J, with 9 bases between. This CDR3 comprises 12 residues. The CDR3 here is CAIATVSYEQYF. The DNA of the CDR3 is TGTGCCATTGCCACGGTCTCCTACGAGCAGTACTTC.

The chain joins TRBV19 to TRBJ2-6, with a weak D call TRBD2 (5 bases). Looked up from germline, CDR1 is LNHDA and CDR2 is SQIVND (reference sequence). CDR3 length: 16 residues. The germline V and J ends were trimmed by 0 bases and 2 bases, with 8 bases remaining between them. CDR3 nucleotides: TGTGCCAGTAGTATAGATACGGGAACTGGGGCCAACGTCCTGACTTTC. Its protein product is CASSIDTGTGANVLTF.

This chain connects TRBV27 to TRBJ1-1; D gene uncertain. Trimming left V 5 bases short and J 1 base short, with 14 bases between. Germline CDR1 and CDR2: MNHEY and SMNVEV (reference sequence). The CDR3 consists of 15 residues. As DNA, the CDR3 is TGTGCCAGCAGTGTTGATGAGTTCACGAACACTGAAGCTTTCTTT. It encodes CASSVDEFTNTEAFF.

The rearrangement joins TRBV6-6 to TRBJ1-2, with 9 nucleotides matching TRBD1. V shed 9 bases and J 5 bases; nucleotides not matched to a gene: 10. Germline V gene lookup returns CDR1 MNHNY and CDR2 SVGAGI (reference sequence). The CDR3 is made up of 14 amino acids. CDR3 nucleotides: TGTGCCAGTTCCCGGGACAGGGTCGGTTATGGCTACACCTTC. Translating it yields CASSRDRVGYGYTF.

In nucleotides, the CDR3 is TGTGCCAGCAGCCCTGGCGGTCCAGATACGCAGTATTTT. Amino acid sequence: CASSPGGPDTQYF. This sequence joins TRBV5-6 and TRBJ2-3; D is ambiguous. The V gene's germline CDR1 is SGHDT and CDR2 YYEEEE. The length of the CDR3 is 13 residues. V lost 4 bases, J lost 4 bases, and 10 bases lay in between.